The clone carrying this T cell receptor beta chain was counted many times. The data are from a study of T cell repertoires in cytomegalovirus infection. About the study: Shared public TCR beta signatures pointed to both CMV infection and a matching HLA type.

Looked up from germline, CDR1 is SGHTA and CDR2 is FQGNSA. V trimming: 5 bases; J trimming: 9 bases; junction bases outside the gene matches: 6. The CDR3 runs 13 residues. TCRdb used MiXCR to reprocess the reads, holding one entry per CDR3 protein. Found here are 250,000 to 300,000 distinct CDR3 sequences, roughly 25% of them singletons; the top ten hold about 15%. This TCR was sampled from a human donor in good health (CMV status not recorded). Some clones in this sample may be carry-over from other donors' samples. Sequencing input: PBMCs. The gene calls are TRBV7-2 and TRBJ2-3; 9 bases agree with TRBD1. Here the CDR3 DNA reads TGTGCCAGCAGCATTCAGGACAGGGGAACGCAGTATTTT. Its translation: CASSIQDRGTQYF.